This T cell receptor beta chain is from a study of CD8+ T cells in alopecia areata. About the research overall: Severity among treated patients was scored by the percentage of scalp area affected. Study results and caveats: In patients, TCRs were shared less clearly than in mice, and HLA may possibly be involved. Lesional scalp displayed greater clonality than normal scalp, most notably in alopecia totalis/universalis. During tofacitinib treatment, many expanded lesional clones remained in scalp and blood.

Treatment defined: oral pan-JAK inhibitor, 5-10 mg twice daily. On this clone: Its antigen remains unknown.

This CDR3 has 12 amino acids. V was trimmed by 5 bases and J by 6 bases, leaving 14 bases between them. Germline loops: CDR1 GTSNPN, CDR2 SVGIG (reference sequence). RNA extraction and reverse transcription yielded cDNA as sequencing template. Method: immunoSEQ multiplex PCR; TCRdb's copy keeps in-frame clones and lacks some. The sample consists of about 100,000 clones, about 83% of them appearing once. Sequencing used CD8+ T cells sorted from blood, obtained at week 24, from a patient treated with tofacitinib. The TCR originated in a human donor with alopecia areata. The chain recombines TRBV30 with TRBJ2-7; tentative D call: TRBD1 (5 bases). CDR3 amino acids: CAWAPVTAEQYF. Written as DNA, the CDR3 is TGTGCCTGGGCCCCCGTGACAGCCGAGCAGTACTTC.